The 27 T cell receptor beta chains reported below all come from one sample, sequenced in a study of graft-versus-host responses after intestinal transplantation. Method: immunoSEQ multiplex PCR; TCRdb's copy keeps in-frame clones and lacks some. The profile shows around 96,000 clones, approximately 90% of them singletons. These receptors have no identified antigens. Sequenced material: unstimulated CD4+ T cells sorted from spleen or lymph node cells, taken before intestinal transplant. These receptor sequences come from a human donor who received an intestinal transplant.

The chain carries TRBV10-2 and TRBJ2-5, with 8 bases lining up with TRBD2. With V trimmed by 4 bases and J by 4 bases, 17 bases remained unmatched. The CDR3 is made up of 18 amino acids. Germline V lookup: CDR1 WSHSY, CDR2 SAAADI. The CDR3 DNA is TGCGCCAGCAGTGTTTCCCCGCGAGGTAGCGGGAATCGAGAGACCCAGTACTTC. Translated: CASSVSPRGSGNRETQYF.

A single count supports this clone. V gene TRBV28 combines with J gene TRBJ1-1; D unresolved. Germline lookup yields CDR1 MDHEN and CDR2 SYDVKM. There are 16 residues in the CDR3. Trimming removed 1 base from V and 2 bases from J, with 14 bases in between. CDR3 DNA: TGTGCCAGCAGTTTATATGCCCCCCTAAGTAACACTGAAGCTTTCTTT. Amino acids: CASSLYAPLSNTEAFF. The full variable domain, rest sourced from reference TRBV28 and TRBJ1-1, is DVKVTQSSRYLVKRTGEKVFLECVQDMDHENMFWYRQDPGLGLRLIYFSYDVKMKEKGDIPEGYSVSREKKERFSLILESASTNQTSMYLCASSLYAPLSNTEAFFGQGTRLTVV.

The chain joins TRBV30 to TRBJ1-4, with TRBD1 matching 7 bases. CDR1 GTSNPN and CDR2 SVGIG come from the germline V gene (reference sequence). CDR3 length equals 16 residues. V trimming: 0 bases; J trimming: 12 bases; junction bases outside the gene matches: 16. The CDR3 DNA follows: TGTGCCTGGAGTGTACAGGGGATGGGGGGCCCGCTTCAACTGTTTTTT. The encoded protein is CAWSVQGMGGPLQLFF.

The rearrangement joins TRBV18 to TRBJ2-7; 8 nucleotides agree with TRBD1. Trimming removed 2 bases from V and 1 base from J; junction bases left unmatched: 7. The CDR3 covers 16 residues. The germline V gene has CDR1 KGHSH and CDR2 LQKENI. CDR3 bases: TGTGCCAGCTCACCAGCCGGACAGGGCGGTTCCTACGAGCAGTACTTC. It specifies CASSPAGQGGSYEQYF.

DNA of the CDR3: TGTGCCAGCAGCCAGGACAGGGGTCTCGGGGAGCTGTTTTTT. It specifies CASSQDRGLGELFF. The chain has TRBV4-2 and TRBJ2-2, with TRBD1 matching 9 bases. Germline CDR1 is LGHNA and CDR2 is YNFKEQ. J lost 7 bases, V lost 3 bases, and 3 bases had no gene match. CDR3 length: 14 residues.

The V gene is TRBV12-5, the J gene TRBJ2-1; 7 nucleotides match TRBD2. Per the germline V gene, CDR1 is LGHNT and CDR2 is FRNRAP. Trimming took 1 base from V and 6 from J; bases not matched to a gene: 9. The CDR3 contains 16 residues. CDR3 amino acids: CASGLAAGAFGNEQFF. DNA of the CDR3: TGTGCTAGTGGTTTGGCCGCGGGAGCCTTTGGCAATGAGCAGTTCTTC.

The chain has TRBV29-1 and TRBJ2-4; 16 bases fit TRBD2. J lost 9 bases, V lost 4 bases, and 6 bases had no gene match. CDR3 length: 15 residues. Germline CDR1 reads SQVTM; CDR2 reads ANQGSEA. In DNA form, the CDR3 reads TGCAGCGTTGGGGGACTAGCGGGGGGGCCAGGCATTCAGTACTTC. Translated: CSVGGLAGGPGIQYF. Complete variable domain (other parts from reference TRBV29-1 and TRBJ2-4): SAVISQKPSRDICQRGTSLTIQCQVDSQVTMMFWYRQQPGQSLTLIATANQGSEATYESGFVIDKFPISRPNLTFSTLTVSNMSPEDSSIYLCSVGGLAGGPGIQYFGAGTRLSVL.

This clone was seen only a few times. This sequence joins TRBV2 and TRBJ2-7, with 9 bases aligning to TRBD1. The CDR3 spans 12 residues. Germline lookup yields CDR1 SNHLY and CDR2 FYNNEI. Unmatched junction bases numbered 4, after V lost 9 bases and J lost 4 bases. This chain's CDR3 is CASQGQGYEQYF. Here the CDR3 DNA reads TGTGCCAGTCAGGGACAGGGATACGAGCAGTACTTC.

This chain joins TRBV27 and TRBJ1-5; a weak D match, TRBD1 (6 bases). CDR1 and CDR2 (germline): MNHEY, SMNVEV (reference sequence). The CDR3 covers 15 residues. V lost 3 bases, J lost 0 bases, and 9 bases lay in between. The CDR3 nucleotides read TGTGCCAGCAGTTTGGACAGCTATAGCAATCAGCCCCAGCATTTT. Amino acid sequence: CASSLDSYSNQPQHF.

A single count supports this clone. The chain couples TRBV29-1 to TRBJ2-1, with a tentative D call TRBD1 (5 bases). The germline V and J ends were trimmed by 6 bases and 4 bases, with 13 bases remaining between them. CDR3 length: 13 residues. Germline CDR1 and CDR2: SQVTM and ANQGSEA. The CDR3 DNA reads as TGCAGCGTGACGACAGACGGATACAATGAGCAGTTCTTC. The encoded protein is CSVTTDGYNEQFF.

This rearrangement joins TRBV29-1 to TRBJ2-1, with 9 bases aligning to TRBD1. CDR3 length: 15 amino acids. V dropped 6 bases and J dropped 6; count of bases not matched to a gene: 12. CDR1 and CDR2 from the germline V gene are SQVTM and ANQGSEA. CDR3 DNA sequence: TGCAGCGTAGCGACAGGGGGAAGCCCTTTCAATGAGCAGTTCTTC. Protein: CSVATGGSPFNEQFF.

This chain links TRBV28 with TRBJ1-6; D is possibly TRBD1 (5 bases). The CDR3 runs 17 residues. CDR1 and CDR2 from the germline V gene are MDHEN and SYDVKM. Trimming left V 2 bases short and J 10 bases short, with 21 bases between. The CDR3 DNA sequence: TGTGCCAGCAGTTTAGGGTCAGTGGGGGGGTCATACTCACCCCTCCACTTT. It is translated as CASSLGSVGGSYSPLHF.

This clone appeared a single time. CDR3 sequence reads: CASNPGGTGNTIYF. The CDR3 bases are TGTGCCAGCAATCCCGGGGGTACTGGAAACACCATATATTTT. The V and J genes are TRBV28 and TRBJ1-3; a possible D gene is TRBD1 (5 bases). Germline CDR1 is MDHEN and CDR2 is SYDVKM. CDR3 length equals 14 residues. V was cut by 7 bases and J by 2 bases, with 12 bases left in between.

This sequence joins TRBV5-6 and TRBJ2-5, with TRBD1 as a possible D gene (5 bases). The CDR3 spans 12 residues. The germline V gene encodes CDR1 SGHDT and CDR2 YYEEEE. V was clipped by 5 bases and J by 5 bases, with 10 bases between them. The CDR3 is CASSGAGETQYF. The CDR3 coding sequence is TGTGCCAGCAGTGGGGCCGGGGAGACCCAGTACTTC.

The chain recombines TRBV10-2 with TRBJ2-2; D not resolved. With 6 bases removed from V and 5 bases from J, the gap between germline ends came to 10 bases. This CDR3 contains 13 residues. Germline V lookup: CDR1 WSHSY, CDR2 SAAADI. CDR3 sequence: CASSSGATGELFF. CDR3 bases: TGCGCCAGCAGCAGTGGAGCAACCGGGGAGCTGTTTTTT.

J is TRBJ1-2 and V is TRBV2; no definite D call. V lost 8 bases to trimming and J lost 6 bases, with 19 bases between them. Germline CDR1 SNHLY, CDR2 FYNNEI. The CDR3 extends over 14 amino acids. This chain's CDR3 is CASRNAGVEHGYTF. In nucleotides, the CDR3 is TGTGCCAGCCGGAACGCCGGGGTTGAGCATGGCTACACCTTC.

The rearrangement uses TRBV2 and TRBJ2-7; perhaps TRBD2 as D (6 bases). Germline CDR1 is SNHLY and CDR2 is FYNNEI. V was cut by 6 bases and J by 4 bases, with 10 bases left in between. The CDR3 totals 12 residues. In DNA form, the CDR3 reads TGTGCCAGCAGGGTCGGGGGATACGAGCAGTACTTC. Translation: CASRVGGYEQYF.

The chain couples TRBV6-1 to TRBJ1-6; D is ambiguous. CDR1 is MNHNS, CDR2 SASEGT, per germline. V was clipped by 8 bases and J by 2 bases, with 7 bases between them. The length of the CDR3 is 13 residues. CDR3 amino acids: CASLATYNSPLHF. CDR3 DNA: TGTGCCAGCTTAGCTACCTATAATTCACCCCTCCACTTT.

This clone appeared a few times. V gene TRBV27 combines with J gene TRBJ2-7; D might be TRBD2 (6 bases). The CDR3 sequence is 14 residues long. Trimming removed 6 bases from V and 5 bases from J, with 17 bases in between. The germline CDR1 and CDR2 sequences are MNHEY and SMNVEV (reference sequence). The CDR3 protein is CASRPLPGGHEQYF. In DNA, the CDR3 is TGTGCCAGCAGGCCCCTCCCAGGAGGGCACGAGCAGTACTTC.

This clone was counted a single time. The rearrangement uses TRBV9 and TRBJ2-4; maybe TRBD1 (5 bases). The germline V gene encodes CDR1 SGDLS and CDR2 YYNGEE. The CDR3 totals 14 residues. V was pared by 1 base and J by 1 base, with 6 bases between. Here the CDR3 reads CASSVSGAKNIQYF. DNA for the CDR3: TGTGCCAGCAGCGTATCAGGGGCCAAAAACATTCAGTACTTC.

The V and J genes are TRBV11-1 and TRBJ2-1, with a tentative D call TRBD2 (6 bases). Germline V gene sequence: CDR1 SGHAT, CDR2 FQDESV (reference sequence). Trimming took 1 base from V and 5 from J, leaving 9 bases between them. The CDR3 is 14 amino acids. The CDR3 sequence: CASSLVPGDNEQFF. The CDR3 DNA reads as TGTGCCAGCAGCTTAGTCCCGGGGGACAATGAGCAGTTCTTC.

The gene calls are TRBV6-1 and TRBJ2-7, with 10 bases identical to TRBD2. The ends lost 3 bases at V and 3 bases at J; junction bases unmatched: 5. The CDR3 runs to 15 residues. Looked up from germline, CDR1 is MNHNS and CDR2 is SASEGT. The CDR3 nucleotides read TGTGCCAGCAGTGACGTCCGACTAGCGGGCTACGAGCAGTACTTC. It yields the protein CASSDVRLAGYEQYF.

The chain combines TRBV6-1 with TRBJ1-5, with D perhaps matching TRBD1 (6 bases). V was shortened by 6 bases and J by 3 bases, with 9 bases between the two germline ends. The CDR3 extends over 13 amino acids. The V gene's germline CDR1 is MNHNS and CDR2 SASEGT. CDR3 in amino acids: CASRRTVNQPQHF. DNA for the CDR3: TGTGCCAGCAGGAGGACAGTCAATCAGCCCCAGCATTTT.

Points on this clone: The germline gene is not matched at one end of the junction; a read error may be the cause. The chain recombines TRBV11-3 with TRBJ1-1; no clear D gene. Looked up from germline, CDR1 is SGHNT and CDR2 is YENEEA. The CDR3 runs 13 residues. The CDR3 region is CASRLGPEVEAFF. In DNA, the CDR3 is TGTGCCAGCAGATTAGGCCCCGAGGTCGAAGCTTTCTTT.

This clone was observed once. The same CDR3 arises from other DNA sequences in this sample as well. CDR3 nucleotide sequence: TGTGCCAGCAGCCCCGACAGTAACTATGGCTACACCTTC. Its protein product is CASSPDSNYGYTF. The chain has TRBV5-4 and TRBJ1-2; TRBD1 is a possible D gene (5 bases). Germline assignment: CDR1 SGHNT and CDR2 YYREEE (reference sequence). The CDR3 is 13 residues long. V lost 4 bases and J 1 base, leaving 8 bases between the germline ends. The entire variable domain, with the rest obtained from reference TRBV5-4 and TRBJ1-2, is as follows: ETGVTQSPTHLIKTRGQQVTLRCSSQSGHNTVSWYQQALGQGPQFIFQYYREEENGRGNFPPRFSGLQFPNYSSELNVNALELDDSALYLCASSPDSNYGYTFGSGTRLTVV.

This clone is a singleton in its sample. The chain links TRBV10-1 to TRBJ2-4, with D perhaps TRBD1 (6 bases). Per the germline V gene, CDR1 is WNHNN and CDR2 is SYGVQD (reference sequence). The CDR3 contains 18 residues. V was clipped by 8 bases and J by 0 bases, with 23 bases between them. The CDR3 protein is CASDKDRAVILAKNIQYF. Written as DNA, the CDR3 is TGCGCCAGCGACAAGGACAGAGCCGTCATCCTAGCCAAAAACATTCAGTACTTC.

The chain uses TRBV2 and TRBJ1-1, with 7 bases lining up with TRBD1. The CDR3 totals 14 residues. Germline trimming cut 5 bases from V and 0 bases from J; bases unmatched to any gene: 3. Germline lookup yields CDR1 SNHLY and CDR2 FYNNEI. CDR3 in DNA: TGTGCCAGCAGTAGGGACAGAATGAACACTGAAGCTTTCTTT. Its translation is CASSRDRMNTEAFF.